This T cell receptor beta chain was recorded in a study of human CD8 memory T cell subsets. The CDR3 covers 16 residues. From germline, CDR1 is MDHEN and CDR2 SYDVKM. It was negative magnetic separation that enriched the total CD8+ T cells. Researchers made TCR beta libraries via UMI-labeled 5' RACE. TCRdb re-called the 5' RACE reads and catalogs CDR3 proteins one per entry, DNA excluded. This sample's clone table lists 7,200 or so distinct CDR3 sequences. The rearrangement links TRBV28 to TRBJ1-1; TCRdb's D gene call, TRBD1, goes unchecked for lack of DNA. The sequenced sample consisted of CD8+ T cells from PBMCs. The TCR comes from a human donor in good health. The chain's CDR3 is CASNIRDRARGTEAFF.